This T cell receptor beta chain was observed in a study of T cell responses to AZD1222 COVID-19 vaccine. The overall study: Second doses at about 4 or about 12 weeks were pooled.

Study-level results: Within unmutated variant regions lay the reported targets of nearly half of spike-specific TCRs. Repertoire collection took place solely once the T cell response had peaked. Spike regions recognized by vaccine-associated CD4 TCRs spanned the protein, led by 160-218 and 743-854.

Profiled with immunoSEQ multiplex PCR; TCRdb holds only in-frame clones, not every one. The table has under 150,000 clones, roughly 90% seen once. Remarks on this clone: Antigen: not known.

The length of the CDR3 is 15 residues. With 4 bases clipped from V and 5 bases from J, the junction kept 6 bases outside the gene matches. The germline V gene has CDR1 SGHDT and CDR2 YYEEEE. The receptor was isolated from an adult in good health. Sequenced material: peripheral blood, taken on day 0 of AZD1222 vaccination. The rearrangement uses TRBV5-6 and TRBJ1-4, with TRBD1 matching over 9 bases. The CDR3 sequence is CASSPTGTGNEKLFF. CDR3 nucleotide sequence: TGTGCCAGCAGCCCAACCGGGACAGGGAATGAAAAACTGTTTTTT. Complete variable domain (other parts from reference TRBV5-6 and TRBJ1-4): DAGVTQSPTHLIKTRGQQVTLRCSPKSGHDTVSWYQQALGQGPQFIFQYYEEEERQRGNFPDRFSGHQFPNYSSELNVNALLLGDSALYLCASSPTGTGNEKLFFGSGTQLSVL.